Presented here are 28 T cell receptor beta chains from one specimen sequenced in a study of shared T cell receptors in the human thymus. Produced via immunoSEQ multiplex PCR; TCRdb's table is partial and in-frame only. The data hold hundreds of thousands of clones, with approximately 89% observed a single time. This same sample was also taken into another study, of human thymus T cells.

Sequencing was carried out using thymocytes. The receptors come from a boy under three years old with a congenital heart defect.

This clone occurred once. CDR3 amino acids: CASTETGYRLNTEAFF. The DNA for the CDR3 is TGTGCCAGTACCGAAACAGGGTACCGATTGAACACTGAAGCTTTCTTT. The chain joins TRBV19 to TRBJ1-1; a possible D gene is TRBD1 (6 bases). Trimming left V 7 bases short and J 0 bases short, with 18 bases between. Germline V gene lookup returns CDR1 LNHDA and CDR2 SQIVND (reference sequence). CDR3 length: 16 residues.

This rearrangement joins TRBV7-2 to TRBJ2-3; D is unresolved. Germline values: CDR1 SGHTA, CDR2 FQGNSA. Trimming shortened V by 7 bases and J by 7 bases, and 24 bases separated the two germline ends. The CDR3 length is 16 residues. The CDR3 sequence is CASTVHSGLEYHTQYF. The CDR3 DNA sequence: TGTGCCAGCACCGTACACTCCGGTCTAGAGTATCATACGCAGTATTTT.

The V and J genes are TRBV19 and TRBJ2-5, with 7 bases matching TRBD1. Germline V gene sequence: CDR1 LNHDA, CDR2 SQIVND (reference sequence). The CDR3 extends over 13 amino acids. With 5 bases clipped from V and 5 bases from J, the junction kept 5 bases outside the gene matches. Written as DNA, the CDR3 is TGTGCCAGTAGTTCGACAGGGAAGGAGACCCAGTACTTC. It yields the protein CASSSTGKETQYF.

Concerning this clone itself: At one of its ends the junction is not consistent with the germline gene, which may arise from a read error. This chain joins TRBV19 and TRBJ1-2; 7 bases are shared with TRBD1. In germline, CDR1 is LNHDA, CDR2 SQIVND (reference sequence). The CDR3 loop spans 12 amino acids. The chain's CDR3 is CASSTVWDRRHF. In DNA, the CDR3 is TGTGCCAGTAGCACGGTTTGGGACAGACGGCACTTC.

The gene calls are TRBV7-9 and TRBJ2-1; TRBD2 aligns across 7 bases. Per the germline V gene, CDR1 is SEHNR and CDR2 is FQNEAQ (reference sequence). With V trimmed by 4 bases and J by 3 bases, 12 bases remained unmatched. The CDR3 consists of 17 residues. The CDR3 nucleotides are TGTGCCAGCAGCTCCCCCGGTTGGCTAGCGGACTACAATGAGCAGTTCTTC. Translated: CASSSPGWLADYNEQFF.

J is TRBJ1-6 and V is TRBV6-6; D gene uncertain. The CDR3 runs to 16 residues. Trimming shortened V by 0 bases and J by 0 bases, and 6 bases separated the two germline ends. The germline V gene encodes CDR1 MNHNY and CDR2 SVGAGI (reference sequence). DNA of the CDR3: TGTGCCAGCAGTTACTCTACGGGCTCCTATAATTCACCCCTCCACTTT. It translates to CASSYSTGSYNSPLHF.

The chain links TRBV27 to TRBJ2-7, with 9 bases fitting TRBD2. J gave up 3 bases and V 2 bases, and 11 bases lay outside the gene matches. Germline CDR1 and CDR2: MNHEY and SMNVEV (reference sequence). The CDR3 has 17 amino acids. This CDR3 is CASSLRPSGVPLYEQYF. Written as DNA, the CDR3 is TGTGCCAGCAGTTTACGGCCTAGCGGGGTACCTCTCTACGAGCAGTACTTC.

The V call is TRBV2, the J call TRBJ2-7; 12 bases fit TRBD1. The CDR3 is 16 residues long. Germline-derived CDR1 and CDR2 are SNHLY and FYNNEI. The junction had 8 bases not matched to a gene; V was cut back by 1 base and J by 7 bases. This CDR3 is CASSEDRDRGPLEQYF. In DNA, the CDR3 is TGTGCCAGCAGTGAAGATAGGGACAGGGGGCCTCTTGAGCAGTACTTC.

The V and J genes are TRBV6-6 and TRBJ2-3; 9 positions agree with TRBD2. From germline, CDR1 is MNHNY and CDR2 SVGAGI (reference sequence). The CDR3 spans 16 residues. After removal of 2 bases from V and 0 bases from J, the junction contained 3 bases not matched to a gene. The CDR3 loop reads CASSYPGTSSTDTQYF. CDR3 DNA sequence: TGTGCCAGCAGTTACCCCGGGACTAGCAGCACAGATACGCAGTATTTT.

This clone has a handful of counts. The CDR3 nucleotides read TGTGCCAGCAGCCAAGGGGGGGATGGCTACACCTTC. Its protein product is CASSQGGDGYTF. The rearrangement joins TRBV7-9 to TRBJ1-2, with D maybe TRBD1 (6 bases). Germline lookup yields CDR1 SEHNR and CDR2 FQNEAQ (reference sequence). The CDR3 is 12 residues long. Trimming stripped 5 bases from V and 6 bases from J, with 10 bases between.

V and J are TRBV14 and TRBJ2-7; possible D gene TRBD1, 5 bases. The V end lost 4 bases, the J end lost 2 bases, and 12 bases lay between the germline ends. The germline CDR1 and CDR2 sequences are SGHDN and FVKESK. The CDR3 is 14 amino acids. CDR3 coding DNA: TGTGCCAGCAGCCCCTCCAGGGCTGCCTACGAGCAGTACTTC. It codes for CASSPSRAAYEQYF.

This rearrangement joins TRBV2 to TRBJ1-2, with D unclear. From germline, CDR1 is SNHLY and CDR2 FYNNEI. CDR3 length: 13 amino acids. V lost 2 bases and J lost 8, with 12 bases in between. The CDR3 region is CASSELGEGGYTF. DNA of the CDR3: TGTGCCAGCAGTGAACTCGGGGAAGGGGGCTACACCTTC.

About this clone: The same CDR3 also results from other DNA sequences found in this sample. CDR3 in DNA: TGTGCCAGCAGTCCCGTAGCGATAGGCAACTATGGCTACACCTTC. It specifies CASSPVAIGNYGYTF. The genes are TRBV11-2 and TRBJ1-2; D not resolved. The V end lost 6 bases, the J end lost 2 bases, and 16 bases lay between the germline ends. The CDR3 runs 15 residues. The V gene's germline CDR1 is SGHAT and CDR2 FQNNGV.

The CDR3 nucleotides are TGTGCCAGCAGCTTATTATCGAGGGCGAAAGGGAACACCGGGGAGCTGTTTTTT. This encodes CASSLLSRAKGNTGELFF. The V call is TRBV7-8, the J call TRBJ2-2, with a possible D match to TRBD2 (5 bases). The V gene's germline CDR1 is SGHVS and CDR2 FQNEAQ. The V and J ends lost 2 bases and 1 base respectively, with 17 bases between them. The CDR3 contains 18 residues.

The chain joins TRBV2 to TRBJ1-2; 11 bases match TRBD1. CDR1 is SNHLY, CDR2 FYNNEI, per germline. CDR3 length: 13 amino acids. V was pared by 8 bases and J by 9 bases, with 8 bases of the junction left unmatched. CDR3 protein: CASCAGTGGRYTF. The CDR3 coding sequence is TGTGCCAGCTGCGCCGGGACAGGGGGTCGCTACACCTTC.

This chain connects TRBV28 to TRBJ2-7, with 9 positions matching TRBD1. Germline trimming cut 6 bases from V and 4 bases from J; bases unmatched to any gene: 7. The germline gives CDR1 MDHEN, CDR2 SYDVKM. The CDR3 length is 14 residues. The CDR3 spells CASSRGQGYYEQYF. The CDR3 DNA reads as TGTGCCAGCAGCCGGGGACAGGGTTATTACGAGCAGTACTTC.

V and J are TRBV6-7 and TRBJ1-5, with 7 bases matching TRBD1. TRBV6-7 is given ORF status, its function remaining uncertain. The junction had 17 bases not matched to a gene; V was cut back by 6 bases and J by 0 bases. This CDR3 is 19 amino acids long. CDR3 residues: CASRPPSTGIRHSNQPQHF. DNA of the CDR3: TGTGCCAGCAGACCGCCTTCGACAGGGATACGACATAGCAATCAGCCCCAGCATTTT.

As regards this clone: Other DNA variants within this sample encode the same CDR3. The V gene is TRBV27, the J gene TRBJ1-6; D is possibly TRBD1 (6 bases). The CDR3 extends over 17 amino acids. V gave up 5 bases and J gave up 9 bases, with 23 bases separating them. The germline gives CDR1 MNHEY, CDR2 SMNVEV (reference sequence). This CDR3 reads CASSPSPRTVPSSPLHF. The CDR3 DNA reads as TGTGCCAGCAGTCCCTCACCCCGGACAGTCCCGAGTTCACCCCTCCACTTT.

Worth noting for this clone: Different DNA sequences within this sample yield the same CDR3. In DNA, the CDR3 is TGTGCCAGCAGTTTGGGACAGGGGGCGTACGAGCAGTACTTC. Its translation is CASSLGQGAYEQYF. The rearrangement uses TRBV27 and TRBJ2-7; 12 bases are shared with TRBD1. CDR1 and CDR2 (germline): MNHEY, SMNVEV (reference sequence). The CDR3 consists of 14 residues. V lost 3 bases to trimming and J lost 4 bases; unmatched junction nucleotides: 1.

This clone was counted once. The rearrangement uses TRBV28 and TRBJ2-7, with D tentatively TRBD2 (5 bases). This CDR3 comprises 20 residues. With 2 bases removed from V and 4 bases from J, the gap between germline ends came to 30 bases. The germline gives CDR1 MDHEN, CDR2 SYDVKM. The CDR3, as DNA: TGTGCCAGCAGTTTACTCCGCACCACGGAACTAGAGAAACACGTATACGAGCAGTACTTC. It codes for CASSLLRTTELEKHVYEQYF.

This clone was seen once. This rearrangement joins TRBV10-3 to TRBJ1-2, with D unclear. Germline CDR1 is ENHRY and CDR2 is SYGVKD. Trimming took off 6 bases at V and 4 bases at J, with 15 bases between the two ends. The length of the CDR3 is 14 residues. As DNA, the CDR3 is TGTGCCATCAGGGAAACGGACGGACTCTATGGCTACACCTTC. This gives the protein CAIRETDGLYGYTF.

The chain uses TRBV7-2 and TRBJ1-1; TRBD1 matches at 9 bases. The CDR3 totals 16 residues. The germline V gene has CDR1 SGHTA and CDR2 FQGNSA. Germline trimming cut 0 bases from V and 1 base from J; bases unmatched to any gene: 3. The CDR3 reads CASSLAPGQGNTEAFF. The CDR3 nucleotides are TGTGCCAGCAGCTTAGCGCCGGGACAGGGGAACACTGAAGCTTTCTTT.

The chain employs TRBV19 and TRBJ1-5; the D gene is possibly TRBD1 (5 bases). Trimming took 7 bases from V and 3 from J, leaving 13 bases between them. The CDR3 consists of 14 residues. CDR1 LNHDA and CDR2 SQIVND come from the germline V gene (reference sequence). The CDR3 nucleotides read TGTGCCAGTAAGAACACAGGTGACAATCAGCCCCAGCATTTT. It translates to CASKNTGDNQPQHF.

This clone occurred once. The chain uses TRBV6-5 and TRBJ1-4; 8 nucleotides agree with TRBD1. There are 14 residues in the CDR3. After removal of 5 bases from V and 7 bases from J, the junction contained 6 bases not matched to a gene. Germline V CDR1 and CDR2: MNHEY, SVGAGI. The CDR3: CASSGAGGSEKLFF. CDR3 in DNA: TGTGCCAGCAGTGGGGCAGGGGGCAGTGAAAAACTGTTTTTT.

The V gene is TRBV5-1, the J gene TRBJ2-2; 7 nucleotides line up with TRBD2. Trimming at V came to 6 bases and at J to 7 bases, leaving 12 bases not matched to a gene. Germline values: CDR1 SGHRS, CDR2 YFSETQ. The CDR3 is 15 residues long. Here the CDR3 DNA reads TGCGCCAGCACCCGGGGGGAGATGATTGGCGGGGAGCTGTTTTTT. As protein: CASTRGEMIGGELFF.

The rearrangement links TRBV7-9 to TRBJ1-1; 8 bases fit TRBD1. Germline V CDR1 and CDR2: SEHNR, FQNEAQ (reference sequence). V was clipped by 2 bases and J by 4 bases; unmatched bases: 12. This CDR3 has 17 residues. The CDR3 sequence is CASSLSPFTGGSTEAFF. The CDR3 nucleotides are TGTGCCAGCAGCTTATCCCCCTTCACAGGGGGTAGCACTGAAGCTTTCTTT.

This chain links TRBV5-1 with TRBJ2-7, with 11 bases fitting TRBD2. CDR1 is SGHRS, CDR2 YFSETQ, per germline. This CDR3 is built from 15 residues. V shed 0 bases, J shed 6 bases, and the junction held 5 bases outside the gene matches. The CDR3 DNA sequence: TGCGCCAGCAGCTTGGTTTTAGCGGGAGGGGTCGAGCAGTACTTC. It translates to CASSLVLAGGVEQYF. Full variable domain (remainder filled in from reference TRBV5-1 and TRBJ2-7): KAGVTQTPRYLIKTRGQQVTLSCSPISGHRSVSWYQQTPGQGLQFLFEYFSETQRNKGNFPGRFSGRQFSNSRSEMNVSTLELGDSALYLCASSLVLAGGVEQYFGPGTRLTVT.

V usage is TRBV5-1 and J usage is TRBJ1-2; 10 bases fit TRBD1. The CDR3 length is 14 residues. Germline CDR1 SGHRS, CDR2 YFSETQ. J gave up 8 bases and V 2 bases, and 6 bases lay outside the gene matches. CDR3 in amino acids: CASSFQPGQGGYTF. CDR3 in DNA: TGCGCCAGCAGCTTTCAACCGGGACAGGGGGGCTACACCTTC.